The 19 T cell receptor beta chains below all came from one sample that was sequenced in a study of blood T cells in healthy people across ages. The use of a sample-barcoded 5' primer and a J-beta primer mix characterized a second PCR of about 7 to 12 cycles. TCRdb independently ran MiXCR on the 5' RACE reads; one entry per CDR3 protein. The table includes roughly 800,000 distinct CDR3 sequences, roughly 25% detected once. These data also featured in a second study, about T cells of mothers and their children.

The sequencing sample was made of blood. All receptors come from a boy younger than 18 in good health.

V is TRBV12-3 or TRBV12-4 and J is TRBJ2-4; 8 nucleotides align to TRBD2. The CDR3 extends over 13 amino acids. The V gene end was trimmed by 5 bases and the J gene end by 9 bases; junction bases not matched to a gene: 6. The CDR3 spells CASSTGGEVIQYF. In nucleotides, the CDR3 is TGTGCCAGCAGTACCGGGGGGGAGGTCATTCAGTACTTC.

In this sample, this clonotype turned up a few times. The chain has TRBV12-3 or TRBV12-4 and TRBJ2-5; 7 bases line up with TRBD1. The CDR3 is 14 amino acids. Unmatched junction bases numbered 7, after V lost 8 bases and J lost 1 base. The DNA for the CDR3 is TGTGCCAGCCTACTCCGGACAGGCCAAGAGACCCAGTACTTC. It encodes CASLLRTGQETQYF.

The chain employs TRBV28 and TRBJ2-5, with 10 nucleotides matching TRBD1. The DNA matches TRBJ2-1 better at its end, which makes the J call doubtful. Germline values: CDR1 MDHEN, CDR2 SYDVKM. This CDR3 has 17 amino acids. CDR3 nucleotide sequence: TGTGCCAGCAGTCTACGGCTCGGACAGGGGGCCTACAATGAGCAGTTCTTC. The encoded protein is CASSLRLGQGAYNEQFF.

This clonotype was observed a handful of times. The rearrangement joins TRBV7-9 to TRBJ2-5; tentatively, D is TRBD1 or TRBD2 (5 bases each). With 10 bases removed from V and 7 bases from J, the gap between germline ends came to 19 bases. The CDR3 totals 13 residues. CDR1 is SEHNR and CDR2 is FQNEAQ in the germline V gene (reference sequence). CDR3 residues: CATGTSGWATQYF. CDR3 sequence (DNA): TGTGCCACGGGGACGTCCGGGTGGGCGACCCAGTACTTC.

This clonotype has ten or more counts. CDR3 DNA: TGTGCCAGCAGCGTAACTAGCGGGGGCGGCCAAGAGACCCAGTACTTC. It codes for CASSVTSGGGQETQYF. The chain links TRBV7-2 to TRBJ2-5; 11 bases map to TRBD2. CDR3 length: 16 amino acids. V shed 5 bases and J 1 base; nucleotides not matched to a gene: 6. Germline V gene lookup returns CDR1 SGHTA and CDR2 FQGNSA.

The chain carries TRBV6-5 and TRBJ2-1; D unclear. This CDR3 contains 13 residues. The germline V gene encodes CDR1 MNHEY and CDR2 SVGAGI. Trimming shortened V by 1 base and J by 14 bases, and 15 bases separated the two germline ends. This chain's CDR3 is CASSYYGSSMKFF. The DNA for the CDR3 is TGTGCCAGCAGTTACTATGGCAGTTCAATGAAGTTCTTC.

V is TRBV18 and J is TRBJ2-4, with unresolved D. V dropped 1 base and J dropped 9 bases, with 10 bases sitting between them. The CDR3 runs to 13 residues. CDR1 KGHSH and CDR2 LQKENI come from the germline V gene. The CDR3 DNA sequence: TGTGCCAGCTCACCACTGGCTCGTAGCATTCAGTACTTC. The encoded protein is CASSPLARSIQYF.

The chain uses TRBV3-1 and TRBJ2-5; TRBD2 matches at 8 bases. Germline lookup yields CDR1 LGHDT and CDR2 YNNKEL (reference sequence). The CDR3 is made up of 17 amino acids. The V gene end was trimmed by 3 bases and the J gene end by 2 bases; junction bases not matched to a gene: 11. The CDR3 region is CASSHPSERGFQETQYF. Written as DNA, the CDR3 is TGTGCCAGCAGCCATCCGTCGGAGCGGGGGTTTCAAGAGACCCAGTACTTC.

This clonotype was counted only a few times. The rearrangement links TRBV21-1 to TRBJ2-6. TRBV21-1 constitutes a pseudogene. The CDR3 spans 18 residues. CDR3 region: CASSKGCGSFSGANVLTF. Here the CDR3 DNA reads TGTGCCAGCAGCAAAGGCTGTGGCAGCTTCTCTGGGGCCAACGTCCTGACTTTC.

The V gene is TRBV7-2, the J gene TRBJ2-1; TRBD2 matches 11 bases. The V and J ends lost 4 bases and 2 bases, in that order; junction bases with no gene match: 4. CDR1 and CDR2 (germline): SGHTA, FQGNSA. This CDR3 comprises 16 residues. The CDR3 spells CASSWSSGGTYNEQFF. CDR3 nucleotides: TGTGCCAGCAGCTGGTCTAGCGGGGGGACCTACAATGAGCAGTTCTTC.

The rearrangement links TRBV20-1 to TRBJ1-1; D gene uncertain. This CDR3 contains 12 residues. Germline CDR1 reads DFQATT; CDR2 reads SNEGSKA (reference sequence). V was pared by 6 bases and J by 1 base, with 9 bases between. CDR3 protein: CSAGNRNTEAFF. The CDR3 DNA reads as TGCAGTGCCGGGAACAGGAACACTGAAGCTTTCTTT.

The gene calls are TRBV11-2 and TRBJ2-1; possible D gene TRBD2, 5 bases. Per germline, CDR1 SGHAT and CDR2 FQNNGV. The CDR3 consists of 13 residues. V was trimmed by 5 bases and J by 8 bases, leaving 13 bases between them. CDR3 amino acids: CASSPRTWDEQFF. The DNA of the CDR3 is TGTGCCAGCAGCCCCAGGACTTGGGATGAGCAGTTCTTC. Filled out from reference TRBV11-2 and TRBJ2-1, the complete variable domain reads EAGVAQSPRYKIIEKRQSVAFWCNPISGHATLYWYQQILGQGPKLLIQFQNNGVVDDSQLPKDRFSAERLKGVDSTLKIQPAKLEDSAVYLCASSPRTWDEQFFGPGTRLTVL.

This clonotype was counted only a few times. The rearrangement uses TRBV11-2 and TRBJ2-3; tentative D call: TRBD2 (6 bases). CDR1 and CDR2 (germline): SGHAT, FQNNGV. The CDR3 contains 15 residues. Trimming took off 5 bases at V and 2 bases at J, with 14 bases between the two ends. DNA for the CDR3: TGTGCCAGCAGCAAGATAGCGGACGCCACAGATACGCAGTATTTT. Protein: CASSKIADATDTQYF.

The rearrangement joins TRBV10-3 to TRBJ2-7; 7 positions agree with TRBD1. The CDR3 is made up of 14 amino acids. V lost 8 bases, J lost 1 base, and 8 bases stayed unmatched. Germline CDR1 reads ENHRY; CDR2 reads SYGVKD. CDR3 DNA sequence: TGTGCCATCCAGGGGGTGCCCCAGTCCTACGAGCAGTACTTC. It codes for CAIQGVPQSYEQYF.

This chain uses TRBV20-1 with TRBJ2-5; 8 nucleotides align to TRBD1. V shed 5 bases and J 5 bases; nucleotides not matched to a gene: 7. CDR3 length: 13 residues. In germline, CDR1 is DFQATT, CDR2 SNEGSKA (reference sequence). CDR3 coding DNA: TGCAGTGCTCGCCTTACAGGGGGGGAGACCCAGTACTTC. It codes for CSARLTGGETQYF.

This clonotype was counted only a few times. The genes are TRBV27 and TRBJ1-4, with D possibly being TRBD1 (5 bases). V lost 6 bases to trimming and J lost 7 bases, with 12 bases between them. This CDR3 contains 13 residues. In germline, CDR1 is MNHEY, CDR2 SMNVEV (reference sequence). The CDR3 DNA is TGTGCCAGCAGCCCCAGCGGGACTGAAAAACTGTTTTTT. Its protein product is CASSPSGTEKLFF. The full variable domain, rest sourced from reference TRBV27 and TRBJ1-4, is EAQVTQNPRYLITVTGKKLTVTCSQNMNHEYMSWYRQDPGLGLRQIYYSMNVEVTDKGDVPEGYKVSRKEKRNFPLILESPSPNQTSLYFCASSPSGTEKLFFGSGTQLSVL.

This clonotype was detected a few times. This sequence joins TRBV7-9 and TRBJ1-2; D not resolved. Per the germline V gene, CDR1 is SEHNR and CDR2 is FQNEAQ (reference sequence). V was clipped by 6 bases and J by 4 bases, with 21 bases between them. This CDR3 has 16 residues. The CDR3 is CASSSGIYPVGYGYTF. CDR3 nucleotide sequence: TGTGCCAGCAGTTCTGGGATCTACCCGGTGGGCTATGGCTACACCTTC.

This clonotype came up a few times. This chain links TRBV20-1 with TRBJ2-5; weak D call: TRBD1 (5 bases). The DNA matches TRBJ2-1 better at its end, which makes the J call doubtful. The V gene's germline CDR1 is DFQATT and CDR2 SNEGSKA (reference sequence). CDR3 length: 14 amino acids. The CDR3 DNA reads TGCAGTGCTTCAGGGTTATTGGTCGTGGATGAGCAGTTCTTC. This sequence encodes CSASGLLVVDEQFF.

This clonotype has only a few counts. V is TRBV11-2 and J is TRBJ2-7; TRBD2 matches at 8 bases. The germline V gene has CDR1 SGHAT and CDR2 FQNNGV. The CDR3 is made up of 19 amino acids. The V and J ends lost 1 base and 0 bases, in that order; junction bases with no gene match: 14. The CDR3 bases are TGTGCCAGCAGCTTAGTTCCGGGGCTAGCGGGCAGCCCCTCCTACGAGCAGTACTTC. Its translation: CASSLVPGLAGSPSYEQYF. Filled out from reference TRBV11-2 and TRBJ2-7, the complete variable domain reads EAGVAQSPRYKIIEKRQSVAFWCNPISGHATLYWYQQILGQGPKLLIQFQNNGVVDDSQLPKDRFSAERLKGVDSTLKIQPAKLEDSAVYLCASSLVPGLAGSPSYEQYFGPGTRLTVT.